Shown below are 23 T cell receptor beta chains from a single sample sequenced in a study of tumor-infiltrating lymphocytes in primary liver carcinoma. Germline DNA was also extracted, while the blood RNA originated from unsorted whole blood. The authors made TCR beta cDNA from around 500 ng total RNA with a constant-region primer. Each TCR beta library was derived from three nested multiplex PCR rounds that employed slightly modified ARM-PCR. The first two PCR rounds, approximately 10 cycles each, used TRBV1-TRBV30 forward primers and a C-beta reverse primer. From the multiplex PCR reads, TCRdb called clonotypes with MiXCR, one entry per CDR3 protein. The table includes 150,000 to 200,000 distinct CDR3 sequences, 60% detected once. The sequenced sample was peripheral blood. The receptors shown here come from a man aged 35 to 55 with primary liver carcinoma and hepatitis B virus infection.

This rearrangement joins TRBV11-2 to TRBJ1-6; TRBD1 matches 7 bases. The CDR3 totals 12 residues. The germline gives CDR1 SGHAT, CDR2 FQNNGV. CDR3 sequence: CDISRSTGSLHF. CDR3 DNA sequence: TGTGACATCAGCCGTTCGACAGGGTCCCTCCACTTT.

The V gene is TRBV5-6, the J gene TRBJ2-6; no clear D gene. Per germline, CDR1 SGHDT and CDR2 YYEEEE. Trimming left V 1 base short and J 4 bases short, with 9 bases between. This CDR3 spans 15 amino acids. The CDR3 DNA sequence: TGTGCCAGCAGCTTGATCCCCACAGGGGCCAACGTCCTGACTTTC. Protein product: CASSLIPTGANVLTF.

This clonotype was observed a few times. The chain uses TRBV12-3 or TRBV12-4 and TRBJ2-5; tentatively, D is TRBD2 (5 bases). This CDR3 is 13 amino acids long. V lost 0 bases, J lost 5 bases, and 7 bases lay in between. The CDR3 DNA sequence: TGTGCCAGCAGTTTAGCCCGAGGGGAGACCCAGTACTTC. Amino acids: CASSLARGETQYF.

This clonotype has ten or more counts. The chain has TRBV29-1 and TRBJ2-3; 8 nucleotides align to TRBD2. Germline lookup yields CDR1 SQVTM and CDR2 ANQGSEA. The V and J ends lost 6 bases and 7 bases, in that order; junction bases with no gene match: 9. The CDR3 spans 13 residues. The CDR3 reads CSVSSGEVNTQYF. The CDR3 DNA sequence: TGCAGCGTCAGTAGCGGGGAGGTGAATACGCAGTATTTT.

As to this clonotype: This sequence may be a read error, since a much larger clone differs from it by one base. This chain uses TRBV6-5 with TRBJ2-3; the match to TRBD2 covers 7 bases. Per the germline V gene, CDR1 is MNHEY and CDR2 is SVGAGI. The CDR3 loop spans 14 amino acids. Written as DNA, the CDR3 is TGTGCCAGCAGTCGAAGCGGGAATGCAGATACGCATTATTTT. Protein sequence: CASSRSGNADTHYF.

The chain uses TRBV25-1 and TRBJ2-3; D not certain. Deletions cut 4 bases from V and 0 bases from J, with 2 bases between. There are 12 residues in the CDR3. Germline V gene lookup returns CDR1 MGHDK and CDR2 SYGVNS. In DNA form, the CDR3 reads TGTGCCAGCAGTGGAAGCACAGATACGCAGTATTTT. This encodes CASSGSTDTQYF.

As for this clonotype: This could be a read error, since a much larger clone is one nucleotide away. CDR3 DNA sequence: TGTGCCATCAGTGAGGACGGGGGGCCCGATCAAGCTTTCTTT. Its translation is CAISEDGGPDQAFF. The chain carries TRBV10-3 and TRBJ1-1; TRBD1 might be the D (6 bases). Germline assignment: CDR1 ENHRY and CDR2 SYGVKD. V lost 2 bases and J 9 bases, leaving 16 bases between the germline ends. The CDR3 spans 14 residues.

The chain couples TRBV28 to TRBJ2-1, with 12 nucleotides matching TRBD2. J lost 7 bases, V lost 5 bases, and 9 bases had no gene match. The V gene's germline CDR1 is MDHEN and CDR2 SYDVKM. The CDR3 has 16 amino acids. Here the CDR3 reads CASSSPTSGSSNEQFF. The CDR3 DNA reads TGTGCCAGCAGTAGTCCGACTAGCGGGAGTAGTAATGAGCAGTTCTTC.

For this clonotype: A junction end diverges from the germline sequence, so it may reflect a read error. The chain couples TRBV7-8 to TRBJ1-5; D unresolved. The germline CDR1 and CDR2 sequences are SGHVS and FQNEAQ. This CDR3 is 14 amino acids long. The CDR3 DNA follows: TGTGCCAGCAGCTCAATCCGAAGAAATCGGCCCCAGCATTTT. Protein: CASSSIRRNRPQHF.

The count of this clonotype is one. One end of the junction is discordant with germline, which a read error may explain. The rearrangement joins TRBV11-3 to TRBJ2-4; weak D call: TRBD1 (6 bases). Germline CDR1 SGHNT, CDR2 YENEEA. The CDR3 totals 16 residues. CDR3 coding DNA: TGTGCTAGCAGCTCCGGGGCAGGGGAGACCAAAAACATTCAGTACTTC. The encoded protein is CASSSGAGETKNIQYF.

This clonotype was observed many times. The chain joins TRBV11-2 to TRBJ2-1; D perhaps matches TRBD2 (6 bases). The V gene lost 5 bases and the J gene lost 9 bases, with 11 bases spanning the gap. This CDR3 spans 12 amino acids. Germline V gene lookup returns CDR1 SGHAT and CDR2 FQNNGV. CDR3 amino acids: CASSRLASEQFF. The CDR3 nucleotides read TGTGCCAGCAGCCGCCTAGCGTCTGAGCAGTTCTTC.

The J gene is TRBJ2-1, the V gene TRBV6-1; D unclear. Trimming removed 6 bases from V and 5 bases from J, with 14 bases in between. This CDR3 is built from 14 residues. Germline V gene sequence: CDR1 MNHNS, CDR2 SASEGT. CDR3 nucleotides: TGTGCCAGCAGCCCGGTACTACAAAACAATGAGCAGTTCTTC. This codes for CASSPVLQNNEQFF.

The chain has TRBV5-1 and TRBJ2-2; unclear D gene. The CDR3 totals 14 residues. CDR1 is SGHRS, CDR2 YFSETQ, per germline. V dropped 5 bases and J dropped 6 bases, with 14 bases sitting between them. The CDR3 reads CASSRSEQPGELFF. In DNA, the CDR3 is TGCGCCAGCAGTCGGTCCGAACAACCCGGGGAGCTGTTTTTT.

As concerns this clonotype: At one of its ends the junction is not consistent with the germline gene, which may arise from a read error. This chain joins TRBV11-2 and TRBJ1-1; D is unresolved. Germline CDR1 reads SGHAT; CDR2 reads FQNNGV. This CDR3 is 16 amino acids long. The CDR3 loop reads CASSFDLGGRVSESFF. CDR3 DNA: TGTGCCAGCAGCTTCGATCTGGGCGGAAGAGTCTCTGAATCTTTCTTT.

The chain carries TRBV6-1 and TRBJ2-1; 8 bases are shared with TRBD1. The CDR3 extends over 13 amino acids. Per the germline V gene, CDR1 is MNHNS and CDR2 is SASEGT. V lost 6 bases, J lost 12 bases, and 10 bases stayed unmatched. The CDR3 nucleotides are TGTGCCAGCAGGCGGCAGGGGGCGGATGTGCAGTTCTTC. It is translated as CASRRQGADVQFF.

Turning to this clonotype: One junction end disagrees with the germline gene, perhaps due to a read error. The rearrangement uses TRBV11-3 and TRBJ2-2; a possible D gene is TRBD1 (6 bases). Per germline, CDR1 SGHNT and CDR2 YENEEA. The CDR3 consists of 14 residues. CDR3 sequence: CTSSFGQTTGELLF. In DNA, the CDR3 is TGTACCAGCAGCTTCGGACAGACCACCGGGGAGCTGCTTTTT.

About this clonotype itself: A read error may produce the germline difference seen at one junction end. The V call is TRBV7-8, the J call TRBJ2-5, with 7 bases lining up with TRBD1. Germline CDR1 is SGHVS and CDR2 is FQNEAQ. There are 14 residues in the CDR3. Here the CDR3 reads CASNYGTAQETEYF. DNA for the CDR3: TGTGCCAGCAACTACGGGACAGCCCAAGAGACCGAGTACTTC.

Comment on this clonotype: A much more abundant neighbour one base away suggests this may be a read error. The genes are TRBV29-1 and TRBJ2-1; the match to TRBD2 covers 9 bases. There are 14 residues in the CDR3. Germline values: CDR1 SQVTM, CDR2 ANQGSEA. The CDR3 loop is CGVPSGVVYNEQFF. The CDR3 DNA is TGCGGCGTCCCTAGCGGGGTGGTCTACAATGAGCAGTTCTTC.

This sequence joins TRBV6-5 and TRBJ2-2; D gene uncertain. The ends were cut back, 8 bases at V and 7 bases at J, with 14 bases in the middle. This CDR3 contains 13 residues. Germline CDR1 is MNHEY and CDR2 is SVGAGI. The CDR3 spells CASAPFVRGELFF. The CDR3 DNA reads as TGTGCCAGCGCACCGTTCGTACGCGGGGAGCTGTTTTTT.

This chain uses TRBV7-9 with TRBJ2-7; perhaps TRBD1 as D (6 bases). V lost 4 bases, J lost 7 bases, and 23 bases lay in between. The CDR3 extends over 16 amino acids. The germline CDR1 and CDR2 sequences are SEHNR and FQNEAQ (reference sequence). The CDR3 loop reads CASSYGRQATIEEQYF. The DNA for the CDR3 is TGTGCCAGCAGCTATGGGCGACAGGCAACGATCGAAGAGCAGTACTTC. Drawing the rest from reference TRBV7-9 and TRBJ2-7, the complete variable domain is DTGVSQNPRHKITKRGQNVTFRCDPISEHNRLYWYRQTLGQGPEFLTYFQNEAQLEKSRLLSDRFSAERPKGSFSTLEIQRTEQGDSAMYLCASSYGRQATIEEQYFGPGTRLTVT.

This clonotype was counted a few times. This chain joins TRBV6-6 and TRBJ2-5; a possible D gene is TRBD1 (6 bases). The CDR3 has 13 residues. Per germline, CDR1 MNHNY and CDR2 SVGAGI (reference sequence). Trimming left V 6 bases short and J 2 bases short, with 10 bases between. The CDR3 reads CASSRQEQETQYF. The CDR3 DNA reads as TGTGCCAGCAGCCGACAGGAGCAAGAGACCCAGTACTTC.

In its sample, this clonotype was seen a few times. This sequence joins TRBV29-1 and TRBJ2-3, with D unclear. The CDR3 totals 16 residues. Germline-derived CDR1 and CDR2 are SQVTM and ANQGSEA. The V end was cut by 6 bases, the J end by 0 bases, with 19 bases between. This CDR3 reads CSVAGVDGRSTDTQYF. The CDR3, as DNA: TGCAGCGTCGCTGGAGTGGACGGACGTAGCACAGATACGCAGTATTTT.

This clonotype came up many times. The rearrangement joins TRBV11-3 to TRBJ2-3; D might be TRBD1 or TRBD2, each matching 5 bases. Trimming stripped 5 bases from V and 3 bases from J, with 12 bases between. The CDR3 sequence is 14 residues long. Germline CDR1 and CDR2: SGHNT and YENEEA. The CDR3 sequence: CASSAVGETDTQYF. CDR3 nucleotides: TGTGCCAGCAGCGCCGTGGGGGAAACAGATACGCAGTATTTT.